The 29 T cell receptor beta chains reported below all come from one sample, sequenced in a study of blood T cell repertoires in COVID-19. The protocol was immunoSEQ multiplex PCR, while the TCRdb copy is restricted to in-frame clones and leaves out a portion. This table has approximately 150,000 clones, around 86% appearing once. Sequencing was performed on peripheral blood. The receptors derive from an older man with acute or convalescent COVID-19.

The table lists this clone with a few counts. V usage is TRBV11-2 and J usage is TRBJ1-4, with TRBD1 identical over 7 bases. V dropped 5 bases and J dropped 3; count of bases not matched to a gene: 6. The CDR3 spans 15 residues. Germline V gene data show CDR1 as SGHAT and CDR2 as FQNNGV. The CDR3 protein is CASSDTGASNEKLFF. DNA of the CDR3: TGTGCCAGCAGCGATACAGGGGCCTCTAATGAAAAACTGTTTTTT.

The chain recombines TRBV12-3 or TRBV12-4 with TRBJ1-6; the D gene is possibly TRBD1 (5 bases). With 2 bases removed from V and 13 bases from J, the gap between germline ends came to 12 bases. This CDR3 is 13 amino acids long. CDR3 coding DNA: TGTGCCAGCAGTTTACAGGGATTGTCGCCCCTCCACTTT. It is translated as CASSLQGLSPLHF.

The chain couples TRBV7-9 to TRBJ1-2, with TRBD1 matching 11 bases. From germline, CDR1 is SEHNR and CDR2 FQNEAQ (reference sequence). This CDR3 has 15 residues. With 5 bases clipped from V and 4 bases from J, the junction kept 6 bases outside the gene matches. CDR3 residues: CASSGSGTGGYGYTF. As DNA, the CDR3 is TGTGCCAGCAGCGGATCCGGGACAGGGGGCTATGGCTACACCTTC.

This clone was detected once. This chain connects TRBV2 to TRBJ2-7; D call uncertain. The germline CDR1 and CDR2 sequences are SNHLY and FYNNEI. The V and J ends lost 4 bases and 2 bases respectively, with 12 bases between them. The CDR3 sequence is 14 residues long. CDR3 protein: CASSGPSNPYEQYF. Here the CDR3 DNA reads TGTGCCAGCAGTGGGCCTAGTAATCCCTACGAGCAGTACTTC.

CDR3 DNA sequence: TGTGCCAGCAGTGAGGCACATTTGAACACCGGGGAGCTGTTTTTT. As protein: CASSEAHLNTGELFF. The chain links TRBV6-1 to TRBJ2-2; D gene ambiguous. Germline CDR1 is MNHNS and CDR2 is SASEGT. The length of the CDR3 is 15 residues. V shed 3 bases and J shed 1 base, with 9 bases lying between them.

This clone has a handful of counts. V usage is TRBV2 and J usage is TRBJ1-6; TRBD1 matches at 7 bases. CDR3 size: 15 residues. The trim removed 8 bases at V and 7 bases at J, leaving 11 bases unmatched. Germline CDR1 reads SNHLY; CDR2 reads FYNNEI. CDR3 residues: CASQVLTGFNSPLHF. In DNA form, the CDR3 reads TGTGCCAGCCAAGTTTTGACAGGGTTCAATTCACCCCTCCACTTT.

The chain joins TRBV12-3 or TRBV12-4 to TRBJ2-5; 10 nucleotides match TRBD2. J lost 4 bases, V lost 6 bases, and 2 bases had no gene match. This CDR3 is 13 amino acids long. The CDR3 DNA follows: TGTGCCAGCAGCCCTAGCGGGGGAGAGACCCAGTACTTC. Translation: CASSPSGGETQYF.

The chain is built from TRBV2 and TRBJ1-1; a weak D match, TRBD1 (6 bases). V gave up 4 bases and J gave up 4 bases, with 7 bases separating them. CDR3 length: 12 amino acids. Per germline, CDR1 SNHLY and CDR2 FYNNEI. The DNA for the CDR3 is TGTGCCAGCAGTGTAGGGGGCACTGAAGCTTTCTTT. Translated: CASSVGGTEAFF.

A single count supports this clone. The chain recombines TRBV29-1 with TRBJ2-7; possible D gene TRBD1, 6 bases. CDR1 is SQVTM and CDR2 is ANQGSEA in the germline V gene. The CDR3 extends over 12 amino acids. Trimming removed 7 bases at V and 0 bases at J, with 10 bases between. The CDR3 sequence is CSGLDSSYEQYF. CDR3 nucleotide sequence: TGCAGCGGTTTGGACAGCTCCTACGAGCAGTACTTC.

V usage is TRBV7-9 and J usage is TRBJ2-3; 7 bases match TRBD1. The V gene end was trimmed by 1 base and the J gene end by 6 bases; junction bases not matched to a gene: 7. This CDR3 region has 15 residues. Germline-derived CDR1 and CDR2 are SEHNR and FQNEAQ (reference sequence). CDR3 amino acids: CASSLGDRPLDTQYF. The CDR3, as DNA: TGTGCCAGCAGCTTAGGGGACAGACCGTTGGATACGCAGTATTTT.

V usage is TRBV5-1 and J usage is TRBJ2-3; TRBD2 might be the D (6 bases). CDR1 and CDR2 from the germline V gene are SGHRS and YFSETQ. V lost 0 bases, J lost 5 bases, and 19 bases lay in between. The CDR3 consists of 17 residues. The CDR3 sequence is CASSLAQVPGEGDTQYF. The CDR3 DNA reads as TGCGCCAGCAGCTTGGCCCAAGTTCCGGGAGAAGGAGATACGCAGTATTTT.

CDR3 DNA sequence: TGTGCCTGGAGTGTAGGAGCGGGCTTCTACAATGAGCAGTTCTTC. Its protein product is CAWSVGAGFYNEQFF. The V gene is TRBV30, the J gene TRBJ2-1, with a tentative D call TRBD2 (6 bases). The CDR3 length is 15 residues. Germline V gene data show CDR1 as GTSNPN and CDR2 as SVGIG (reference sequence). Trimming shortened V by 0 bases and J by 3 bases, and 12 bases separated the two germline ends.

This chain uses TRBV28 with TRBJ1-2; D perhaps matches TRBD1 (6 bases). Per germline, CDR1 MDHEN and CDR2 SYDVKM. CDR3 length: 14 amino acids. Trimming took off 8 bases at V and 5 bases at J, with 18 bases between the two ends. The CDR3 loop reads CASSTVRGLYGYTF. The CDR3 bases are TGTGCCAGCTCCACCGTTAGGGGGTTGTATGGCTACACCTTC.

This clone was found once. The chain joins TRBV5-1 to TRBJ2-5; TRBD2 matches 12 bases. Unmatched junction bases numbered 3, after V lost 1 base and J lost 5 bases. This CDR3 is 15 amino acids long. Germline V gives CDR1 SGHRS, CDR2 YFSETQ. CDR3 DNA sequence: TGCGCCAGCAGCTTGCCTAGCGGGGGGGCCGAGACCCAGTACTTC. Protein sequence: CASSLPSGGAETQYF.

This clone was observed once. CDR3 protein: CASPGRNTDTQYF. CDR3 sequence (DNA): TGTGCCAGCCCAGGCAGAAACACAGATACGCAGTATTTT. This sequence joins TRBV2 and TRBJ2-3; D not resolved. Germline CDR1 and CDR2: SNHLY and FYNNEI. The length of the CDR3 is 13 residues. Trimming left V 8 bases short and J 2 bases short, with 11 bases between.

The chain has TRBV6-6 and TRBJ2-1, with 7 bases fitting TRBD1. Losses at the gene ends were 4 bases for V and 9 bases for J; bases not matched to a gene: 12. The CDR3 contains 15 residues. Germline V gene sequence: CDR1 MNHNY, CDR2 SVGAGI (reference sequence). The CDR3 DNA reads TGTGCCAGCAGTTCATCCGGGACAGATCACACTGAGCAGTTCTTC. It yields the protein CASSSSGTDHTEQFF.

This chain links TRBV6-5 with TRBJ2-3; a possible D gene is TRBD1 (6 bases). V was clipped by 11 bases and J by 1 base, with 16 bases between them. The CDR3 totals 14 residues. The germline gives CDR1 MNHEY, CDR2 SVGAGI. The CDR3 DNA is TGTGCCGTCCCAGCAGGACAGCGCACAGATACGCAGTATTTT. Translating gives CAVPAGQRTDTQYF.

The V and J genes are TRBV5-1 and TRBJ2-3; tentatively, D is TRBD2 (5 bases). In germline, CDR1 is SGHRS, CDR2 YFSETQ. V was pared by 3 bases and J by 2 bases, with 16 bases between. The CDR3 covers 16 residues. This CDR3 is CASSSYRGSDTDTQYF. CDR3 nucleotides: TGCGCCAGCAGCTCCTACCGCGGTAGCGACACAGATACGCAGTATTTT.

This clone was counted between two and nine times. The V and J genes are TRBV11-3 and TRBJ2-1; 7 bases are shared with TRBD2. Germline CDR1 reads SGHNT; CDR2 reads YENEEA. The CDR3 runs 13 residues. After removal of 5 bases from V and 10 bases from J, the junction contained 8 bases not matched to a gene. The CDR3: CASSRGGAGEQFF. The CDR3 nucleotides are TGTGCCAGCAGCAGAGGCGGAGCGGGAGAGCAGTTCTTC.

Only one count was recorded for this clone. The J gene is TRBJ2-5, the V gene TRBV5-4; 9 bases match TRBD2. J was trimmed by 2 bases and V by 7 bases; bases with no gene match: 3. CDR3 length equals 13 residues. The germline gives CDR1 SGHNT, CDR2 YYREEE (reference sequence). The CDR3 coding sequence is TGTGCCAGCCGACTAGCGGAGCAAGAGACCCAGTACTTC. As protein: CASRLAEQETQYF.

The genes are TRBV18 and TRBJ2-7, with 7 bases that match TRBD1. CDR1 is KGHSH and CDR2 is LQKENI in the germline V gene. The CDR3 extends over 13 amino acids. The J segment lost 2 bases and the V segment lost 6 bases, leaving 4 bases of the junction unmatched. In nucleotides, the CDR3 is TGTGCCAGCTCGTACAGGGGCGCCTACGAGCAGTACTTC. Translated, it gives CASSYRGAYEQYF.

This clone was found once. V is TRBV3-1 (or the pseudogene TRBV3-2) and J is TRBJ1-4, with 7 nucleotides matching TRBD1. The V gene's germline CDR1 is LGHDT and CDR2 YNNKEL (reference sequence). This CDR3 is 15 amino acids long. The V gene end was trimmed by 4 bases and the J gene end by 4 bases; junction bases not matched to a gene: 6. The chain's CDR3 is CASSPRDSSNEKLFF. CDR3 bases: TGTGCCAGCAGCCCCCGGGACAGCAGTAATGAAAAACTGTTTTTT.

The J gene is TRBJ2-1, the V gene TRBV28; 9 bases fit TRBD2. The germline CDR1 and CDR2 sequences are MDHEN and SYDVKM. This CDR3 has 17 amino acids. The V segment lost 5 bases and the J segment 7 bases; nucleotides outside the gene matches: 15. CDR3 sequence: CASSDPRGSGSRNEQFF. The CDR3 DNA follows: TGTGCCAGCAGTGACCCGCGTGGTAGCGGGAGTCGGAATGAGCAGTTCTTC. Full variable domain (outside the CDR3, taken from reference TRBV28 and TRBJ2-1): DVKVTQSSRYLVKRTGEKVFLECVQDMDHENMFWYRQDPGLGLRLIYFSYDVKMKEKGDIPEGYSVSREKKERFSLILESASTNQTSMYLCASSDPRGSGSRNEQFFGPGTRLTVL.

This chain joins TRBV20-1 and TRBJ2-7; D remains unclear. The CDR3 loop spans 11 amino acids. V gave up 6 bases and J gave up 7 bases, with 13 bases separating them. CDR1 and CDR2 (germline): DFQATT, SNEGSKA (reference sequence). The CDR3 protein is CSAHNYGEQYF. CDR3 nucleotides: TGCAGTGCGCACAACTACGGGGAGCAGTACTTC.

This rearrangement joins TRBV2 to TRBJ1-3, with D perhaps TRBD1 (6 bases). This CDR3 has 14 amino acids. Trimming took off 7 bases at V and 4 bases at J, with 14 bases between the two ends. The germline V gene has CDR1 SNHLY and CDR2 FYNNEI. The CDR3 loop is CASTTQGSGNTIYF. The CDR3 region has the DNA TGTGCCAGCACCACCCAGGGGTCCGGAAACACCATATATTTT.

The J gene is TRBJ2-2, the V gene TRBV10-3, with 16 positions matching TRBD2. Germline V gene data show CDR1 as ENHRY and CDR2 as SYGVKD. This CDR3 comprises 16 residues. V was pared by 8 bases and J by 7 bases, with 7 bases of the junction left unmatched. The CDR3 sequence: CAIGTGTSGRGGELFF. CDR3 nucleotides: TGTGCCATCGGAACCGGGACTAGCGGGAGGGGCGGGGAGCTGTTTTTT.

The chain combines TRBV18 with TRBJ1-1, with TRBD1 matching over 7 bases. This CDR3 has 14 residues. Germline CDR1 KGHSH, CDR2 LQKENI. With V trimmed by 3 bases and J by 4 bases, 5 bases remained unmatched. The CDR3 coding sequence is TGTGCCAGCTCACCGGTGACAGGGAGCACTGAAGCTTTCTTT. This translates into CASSPVTGSTEAFF.

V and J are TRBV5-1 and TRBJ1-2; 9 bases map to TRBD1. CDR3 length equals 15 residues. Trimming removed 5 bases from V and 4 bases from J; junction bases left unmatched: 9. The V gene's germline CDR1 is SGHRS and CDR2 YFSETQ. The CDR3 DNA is TGCGCCAGCAGAGGGACAGGGACCGGAATCTATGGCTACACCTTC. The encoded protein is CASRGTGTGIYGYTF.

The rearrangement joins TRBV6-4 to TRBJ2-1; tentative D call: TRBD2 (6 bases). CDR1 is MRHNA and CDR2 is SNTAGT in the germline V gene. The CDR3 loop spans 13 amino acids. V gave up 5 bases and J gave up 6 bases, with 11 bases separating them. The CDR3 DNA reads TGTGCCAGCAGTCGTGGGGGGTCCAATGAGCAGTTCTTC. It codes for CASSRGGSNEQFF.